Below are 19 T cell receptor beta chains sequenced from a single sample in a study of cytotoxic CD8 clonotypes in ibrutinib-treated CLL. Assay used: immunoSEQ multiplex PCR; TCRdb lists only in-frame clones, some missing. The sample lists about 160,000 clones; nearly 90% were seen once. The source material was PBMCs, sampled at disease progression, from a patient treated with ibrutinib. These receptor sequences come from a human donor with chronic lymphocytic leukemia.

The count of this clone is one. CDR3 nucleotides: TGCGCCAGCAGCCCCTCACCCGGGGTGGGAGTGGGGAATGAGCAGTTCTTC. As protein: CASSPSPGVGVGNEQFF. The gene calls are TRBV4-3 and TRBJ2-1, with a weak D call TRBD2 (5 bases). In germline, CDR1 is LGHNA, CDR2 YSLEER. Trimming stripped 4 bases from V and 7 bases from J, with 23 bases between. CDR3 length: 17 amino acids.

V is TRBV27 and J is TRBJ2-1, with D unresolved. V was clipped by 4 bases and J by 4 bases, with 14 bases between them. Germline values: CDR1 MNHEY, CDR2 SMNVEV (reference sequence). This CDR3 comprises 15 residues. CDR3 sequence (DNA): TGTGCCAGCAGTTCCTCGGTCGGCAGTTACAATGAGCAGTTCTTC. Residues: CASSSSVGSYNEQFF.

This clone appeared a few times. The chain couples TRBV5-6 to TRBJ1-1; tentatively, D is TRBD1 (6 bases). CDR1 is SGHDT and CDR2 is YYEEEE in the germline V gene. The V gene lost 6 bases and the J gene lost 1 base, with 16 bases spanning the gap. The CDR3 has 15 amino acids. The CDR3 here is CASTYLTGTNTEAFF. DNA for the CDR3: TGTGCCAGCACCTATCTGACAGGAACGAACACTGAAGCTTTCTTT.

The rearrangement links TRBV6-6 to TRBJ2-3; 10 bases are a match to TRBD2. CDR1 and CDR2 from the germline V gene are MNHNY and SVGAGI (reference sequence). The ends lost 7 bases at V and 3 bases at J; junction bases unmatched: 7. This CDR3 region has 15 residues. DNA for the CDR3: TGTGCCAGCAAAGCCCAGCGGGAGGGAACAGATACGCAGTATTTT. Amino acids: CASKAQREGTDTQYF.

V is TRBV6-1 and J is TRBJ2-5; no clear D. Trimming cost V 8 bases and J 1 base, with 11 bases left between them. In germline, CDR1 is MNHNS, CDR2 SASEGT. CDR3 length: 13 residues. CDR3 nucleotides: TGTGCCAGCCGACGGAGTGTCCAAGAGACCCAGTACTTC. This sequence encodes CASRRSVQETQYF.

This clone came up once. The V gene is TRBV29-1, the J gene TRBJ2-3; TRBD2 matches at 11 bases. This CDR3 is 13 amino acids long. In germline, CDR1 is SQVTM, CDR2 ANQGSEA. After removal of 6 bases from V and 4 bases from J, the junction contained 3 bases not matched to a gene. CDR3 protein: CSVASGRSDTQYF. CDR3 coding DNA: TGCAGCGTCGCTAGCGGGAGGTCAGATACGCAGTATTTT.

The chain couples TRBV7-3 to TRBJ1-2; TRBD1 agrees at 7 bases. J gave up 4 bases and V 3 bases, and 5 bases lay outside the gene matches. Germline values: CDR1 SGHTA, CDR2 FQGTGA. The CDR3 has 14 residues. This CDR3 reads CASSLGTESYGYTF. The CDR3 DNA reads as TGTGCCAGCAGCTTGGGGACAGAGTCCTATGGCTACACCTTC.

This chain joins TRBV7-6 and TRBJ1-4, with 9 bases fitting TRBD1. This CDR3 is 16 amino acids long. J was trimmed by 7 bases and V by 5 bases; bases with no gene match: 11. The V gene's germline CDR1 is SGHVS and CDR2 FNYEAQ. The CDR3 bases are TGTGCCAGCAGCGAATTCGTGGGACAGGGAGGTGAAAAACTGTTTTTT. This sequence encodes CASSEFVGQGGEKLFF.

Here the CDR3 reads CSAAREGNYGYTF. For the CDR3, the DNA is TGCAGCGCCGCCCGGGAAGGTAACTATGGCTACACCTTC. The genes are TRBV29-1 and TRBJ1-2, with D uncertain. Trimming took 7 bases from V and 1 from J, leaving 13 bases between them. This CDR3 is built from 13 residues. Germline lookup yields CDR1 SQVTM and CDR2 ANQGSEA.

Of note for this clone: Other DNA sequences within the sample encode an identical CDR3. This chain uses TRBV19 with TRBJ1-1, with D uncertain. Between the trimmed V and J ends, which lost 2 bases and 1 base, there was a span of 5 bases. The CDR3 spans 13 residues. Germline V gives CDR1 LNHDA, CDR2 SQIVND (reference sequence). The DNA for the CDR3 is TGTGCCAGTAGTATAACGCAGAACACTGAAGCTTTCTTT. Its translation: CASSITQNTEAFF. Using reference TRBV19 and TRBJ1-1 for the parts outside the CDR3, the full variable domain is DGGITQSPKYLFRKEGQNVTLSCEQNLNHDAMYWYRQDPGQGLRLIYYSQIVNDFQKGDIAEGYSVSREKKESFPLTVTSAQKNPTAFYLCASSITQNTEAFFGQGTRLTVV.

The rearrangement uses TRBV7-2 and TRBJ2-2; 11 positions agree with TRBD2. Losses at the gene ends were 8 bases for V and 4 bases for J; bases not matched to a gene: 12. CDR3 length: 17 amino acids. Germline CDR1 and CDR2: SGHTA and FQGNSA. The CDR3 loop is CASAALAGVVGTGELFF. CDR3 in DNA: TGTGCCAGCGCCGCACTAGCGGGAGTTGTCGGCACCGGGGAGCTGTTTTTT. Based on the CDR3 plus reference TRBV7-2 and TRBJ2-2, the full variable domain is GAGVSQSPSNKVTEKGKDVELRCDPISGHTALYWYRQSLGQGLEFLIYFQGNSAPDKSGLPSDRFSAERTGGSVSTLTIQRTQQEDSAVYLCASAALAGVVGTGELFFGEGSRLTVL.

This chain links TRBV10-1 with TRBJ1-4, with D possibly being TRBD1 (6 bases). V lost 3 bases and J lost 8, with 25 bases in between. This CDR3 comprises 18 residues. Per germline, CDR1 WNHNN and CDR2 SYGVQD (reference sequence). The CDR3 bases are TGCGCCAGCAGTGAAGGTTTGTGGGGGAGGGGACAACGAGAAAAACTGTTTTTT. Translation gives CASSEGLWGRGQREKLFF.

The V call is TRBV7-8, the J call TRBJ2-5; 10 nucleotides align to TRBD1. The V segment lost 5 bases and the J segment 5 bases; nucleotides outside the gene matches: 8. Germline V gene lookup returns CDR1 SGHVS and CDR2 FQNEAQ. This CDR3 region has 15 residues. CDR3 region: CASSPGTGEWETQYF. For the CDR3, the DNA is TGTGCCAGCAGCCCAGGGACAGGGGAATGGGAGACCCAGTACTTC.

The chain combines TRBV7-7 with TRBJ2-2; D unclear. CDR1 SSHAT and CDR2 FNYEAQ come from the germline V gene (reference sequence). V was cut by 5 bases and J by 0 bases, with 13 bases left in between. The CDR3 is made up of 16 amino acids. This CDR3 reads CASSPRPSPNTGELFF. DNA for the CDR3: TGTGCCAGCAGCCCTAGACCCTCTCCGAACACCGGGGAGCTGTTTTTT. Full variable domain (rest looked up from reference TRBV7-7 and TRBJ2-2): GAGVSQSPRYKVTKRGQDVTLRCDPISSHATLYWYQQALGQGPEFLTYFNYEAQPDKSGLPSDRFSAERPEGSISTLTIQRTEQRDSAMYRCASSPRPSPNTGELFFGEGSRLTVL.

The CDR3 reads CASRPRGGTEAFF. For the CDR3, the DNA is TGTGCCAGCAGACCTCGGGGGGGCACTGAAGCTTTCTTT. The gene calls are TRBV5-8 and TRBJ1-1, with D tentatively TRBD1 (5 bases). V was shortened by 5 bases and J by 4 bases, with 12 bases between the two germline ends. The germline V gene has CDR1 SGHTS and CDR2 YDEGEE. This CDR3 spans 13 amino acids.

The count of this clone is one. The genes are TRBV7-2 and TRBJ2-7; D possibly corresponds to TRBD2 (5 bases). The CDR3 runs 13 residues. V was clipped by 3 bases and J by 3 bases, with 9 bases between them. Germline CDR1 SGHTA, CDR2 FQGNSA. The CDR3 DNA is TGTGCCAGCAGCTTTGACTACCGCTACGAGCAGTACTTC. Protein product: CASSFDYRYEQYF.

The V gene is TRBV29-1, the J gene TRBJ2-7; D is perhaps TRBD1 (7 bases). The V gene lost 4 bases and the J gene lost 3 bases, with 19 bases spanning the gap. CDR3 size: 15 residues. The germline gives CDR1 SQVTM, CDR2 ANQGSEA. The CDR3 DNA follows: TGCAGCGTTGTATTGTCCGGCCAGGGGGGCTACGAGCAGTACTTC. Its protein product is CSVVLSGQGGYEQYF.

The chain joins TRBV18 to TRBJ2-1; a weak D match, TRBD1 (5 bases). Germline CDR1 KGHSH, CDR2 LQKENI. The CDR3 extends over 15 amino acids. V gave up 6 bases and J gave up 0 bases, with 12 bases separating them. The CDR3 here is CASSAGQSSYNEQFF. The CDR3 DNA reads TGTGCCAGCTCGGCAGGGCAGAGCTCCTACAATGAGCAGTTCTTC.

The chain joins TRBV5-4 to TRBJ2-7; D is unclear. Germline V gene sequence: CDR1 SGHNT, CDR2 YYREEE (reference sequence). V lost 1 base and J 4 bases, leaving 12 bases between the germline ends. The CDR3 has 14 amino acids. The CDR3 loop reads CASSLWGVSYEQYF. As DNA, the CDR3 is TGTGCCAGCAGCTTGTGGGGTGTTAGTTACGAGCAGTACTTC.